This entry lists 18 T cell receptor beta chains sequenced from one sample in a study of blood T cells in healthy people across ages. The second PCR ran roughly 6 to 11 cycles with a sample-barcoded 5' primer and J-beta primers. One entry per CDR3 protein, called by TCRdb with MiXCR from the 5' RACE reads. Of roughly 1.9 million distinct CDR3 sequences in the sample, more than 35% were seen once. Material for sequencing was blood. The receptors shown here come from a human donor in good health.

The sample holds a few counts of this clonotype. The chain links TRBV24-1 to TRBJ1-2, with no clear D. V lost 1 base and J 2 bases, leaving 7 bases between the germline ends. Looked up from germline, CDR1 is KGHDR and CDR2 is SFDVKD. This CDR3 has 14 residues. Here the CDR3 reads CATSDFPQNYGYTF. CDR3 bases: TGTGCCACCAGTGATTTTCCACAGAACTATGGCTACACCTTC.

The chain recombines TRBV2 with TRBJ2-1; D possibly corresponds to TRBD2 (5 bases). The CDR3 sequence is 14 residues long. Trimming took 7 bases from V and 5 from J, leaving 15 bases between them. Germline values: CDR1 SNHLY, CDR2 FYNNEI. This chain's CDR3 is CASTNLGLHNEQFF. CDR3 in DNA: TGTGCCAGCACCAACCTAGGACTGCACAATGAGCAGTTCTTC. The variable domain in full, completed from reference TRBV2 and TRBJ2-1, reads EPEVTQTPSHQVTQMGQEVILRCVPISNHLYFYWYRQILGQKVEFLVSFYNNEISEKSEIFDDQFSVERPDGSNFTLKIRSTKLEDSAMYFCASTNLGLHNEQFFGPGTRLTVL.

The V and J genes are TRBV20-1 and TRBJ1-6, with no clear D. V was cut by 4 bases and J by 5 bases, with 9 bases left in between. Germline V CDR1 and CDR2: DFQATT, SNEGSKA (reference sequence). The CDR3 is made up of 13 amino acids. The CDR3 DNA reads as TGCAGTGCTAAAGGTTACAATAATTCACCCCTCCACTTT. Amino acids: CSAKGYNNSPLHF.

This chain joins TRBV11-2 and TRBJ1-2; D is possibly TRBD1 (6 bases). Germline V gene lookup returns CDR1 SGHAT and CDR2 FQNNGV. This CDR3 has 14 residues. V dropped 3 bases and J dropped 6 bases, with 14 bases sitting between them. The CDR3 region has the DNA TGTGCCAGCAGCTTGGGGTCACAGGGACATGGCTACACCTTC. Translation gives CASSLGSQGHGYTF. The whole variable domain, filled in from reference TRBV11-2 and TRBJ1-2, reads EAGVAQSPRYKIIEKRQSVAFWCNPISGHATLYWYQQILGQGPKLLIQFQNNGVVDDSQLPKDRFSAERLKGVDSTLKIQPAKLEDSAVYLCASSLGSQGHGYTFGSGTRLTVV.

This clonotype was observed a handful of times. The chain carries TRBV10-3 and TRBJ2-1; TRBD2 is a possible D gene (7 bases). V lost 6 bases and J lost 4, with 13 bases in between. CDR1 and CDR2 from the germline V gene are ENHRY and SYGVKD. CDR3 length equals 14 residues. The CDR3 protein is CAIRGGPGYNEQFF. The CDR3 region has the DNA TGTGCCATCAGGGGGGGGCCAGGATACAATGAGCAGTTCTTC.

This clonotype was detected a few times. The chain has TRBV7-2 and TRBJ2-6; D is unclear. CDR1 is SGHTA and CDR2 is FQGNSA in the germline V gene. Trimming stripped 8 bases from V and 2 bases from J, with 7 bases between. The CDR3 sequence is 13 residues long. CDR3 amino acids: CASAVAGANVLTF. The CDR3 coding sequence is TGTGCCAGCGCGGTGGCTGGGGCCAACGTCCTGACTTTC.

This clonotype was detected many times. One junction end disagrees with the germline gene, perhaps due to a read error. The chain carries TRBV7-7 and TRBJ2-5, with no clear D. The CDR3 has 14 residues. Germline loops: CDR1 SSHAT, CDR2 FNYEAQ (reference sequence). Here the CDR3 DNA reads TGTGCTAGCAGCCCCTCGTCAGACCTGGGGACCCAGTACTTC. Translating gives CASSPSSDLGTQYF.

The chain uses TRBV5-1 and TRBJ2-1; D call uncertain. V was trimmed by 0 bases and J by 12 bases, leaving 13 bases between them. This CDR3 has 13 residues. Germline V gene lookup returns CDR1 SGHRS and CDR2 YFSETQ. CDR3 in DNA: TGCGCCAGCAGCTTGGAAAGACCCGACCCGCAGTTCTTC. Protein: CASSLERPDPQFF.

The chain links TRBV2 to TRBJ2-1; D is possibly TRBD2 (6 bases). The CDR3 has 13 amino acids. Germline values: CDR1 SNHLY, CDR2 FYNNEI. V was cut by 7 bases and J by 10 bases, with 17 bases left in between. This CDR3 is CASILLTSGEQFF. CDR3 nucleotide sequence: TGTGCCAGCATCCTGCTGACTAGTGGAGAGCAGTTCTTC.

The DNA for the CDR3 is TGTGCCAGCAGCTTAGAAGCGGTTGGGGCCAACGTCCTGACTTTC. Encoded protein: CASSLEAVGANVLTF. The gene calls are TRBV7-2 and TRBJ2-6; tentative D call: TRBD2 (5 bases). This CDR3 has 15 residues. Germline V gene sequence: CDR1 SGHTA, CDR2 FQGNSA. V was clipped by 1 base and J by 3 bases, with 7 bases between them.

This clonotype was counted between two and nine times. The rearrangement links TRBV7-2 to TRBJ2-1, with D possibly TRBD2 on 5 matching bases. V shed 8 bases and J shed 5 bases, with 19 bases lying between them. Germline V gene sequence: CDR1 SGHTA, CDR2 FQGNSA. This CDR3 is built from 15 residues. The CDR3 nucleotides are TGTGCCAGCCAATGGAGGATATATGGGAACAATGAGCAGTTCTTC. The encoded protein is CASQWRIYGNNEQFF.

This clonotype appeared a single time. The chain's CDR3 is CASSQVGTSGYYEQYF. CDR3 bases: TGTGCCAGCAGCCAAGTGGGGACTAGCGGTTACTACGAGCAGTACTTC. V is TRBV3-1 and J is TRBJ2-7, with 11 bases fitting TRBD2. From germline, CDR1 is LGHDT and CDR2 YNNKEL (reference sequence). CDR3 size: 16 residues. Unmatched junction bases numbered 5, after V lost 1 base and J lost 3 bases.

This clonotype was picked up many times. This chain uses TRBV5-1 with TRBJ2-5; 7 bases are a match to TRBD2. After removal of 4 bases from V and 0 bases from J, the junction contained 3 bases not matched to a gene. Germline loops: CDR1 SGHRS, CDR2 YFSETQ. The CDR3 has 14 residues. This CDR3 is CASSGAGDQETQYF. The CDR3 DNA is TGCGCCAGCAGCGGGGCGGGGGACCAAGAGACCCAGTACTTC.

This clonotype was seen only once. At one end, the junction sequence differs from germline, possibly due to a read error. V is TRBV6-6 and J is TRBJ1-1, with D possibly matching TRBD1 (5 bases). The CDR3 has 13 amino acids. Germline CDR1 and CDR2: MNHNY and SVGAGI (reference sequence). CDR3 nucleotides: TGTACCAGCAGTTACTTTAAGACAGAAGAAGCTTTCTTT. It encodes CTSSYFKTEEAFF.

This clonotype came up a few times. V is TRBV4-3 and J is TRBJ2-1, with 8 bases that match TRBD2. The CDR3 has 15 amino acids. The V segment lost 0 bases and the J segment 8 bases; nucleotides outside the gene matches: 6. Germline CDR1 and CDR2: LGHNA and YSLEER. This chain's CDR3 is CASSQDASGWDEQFF. The CDR3 DNA sequence: TGCGCCAGCAGCCAAGATGCTAGCGGGTGGGATGAGCAGTTCTTC.

With regard to this clonotype: One end of the junction varies from germline; a read error may be responsible. This rearrangement joins TRBV4-2 to TRBJ1-4, with D possibly TRBD1 on 5 matching bases. The CDR3 length is 15 residues. Germline V CDR1 and CDR2: LGHNA, YNFKEQ. CDR3 sequence: CAGSQGQGANEKLFF. In nucleotides, the CDR3 is TGTGCCGGCAGCCAAGGTCAGGGAGCTAATGAAAAACTGTTTTTT.

The chain links TRBV12-3 or TRBV12-4 to TRBJ1-2; 10 bases map to TRBD1. This CDR3 has 14 amino acids. J was trimmed by 4 bases and V by 5 bases; bases with no gene match: 4. CDR3 amino acids: CASSGGQGGYGYTF. The CDR3 bases are TGTGCCAGCAGTGGAGGACAGGGGGGCTATGGCTACACCTTC.

The chain combines TRBV20-1 with TRBJ2-5; D is ambiguous. V lost 3 bases and J 1 base, leaving 9 bases between the germline ends. The germline V gene has CDR1 DFQATT and CDR2 SNEGSKA (reference sequence). CDR3 size: 13 residues. The CDR3 region is CSASIPAQETQYF. CDR3 DNA: TGCAGTGCTAGTATTCCAGCCCAAGAGACCCAGTACTTC.